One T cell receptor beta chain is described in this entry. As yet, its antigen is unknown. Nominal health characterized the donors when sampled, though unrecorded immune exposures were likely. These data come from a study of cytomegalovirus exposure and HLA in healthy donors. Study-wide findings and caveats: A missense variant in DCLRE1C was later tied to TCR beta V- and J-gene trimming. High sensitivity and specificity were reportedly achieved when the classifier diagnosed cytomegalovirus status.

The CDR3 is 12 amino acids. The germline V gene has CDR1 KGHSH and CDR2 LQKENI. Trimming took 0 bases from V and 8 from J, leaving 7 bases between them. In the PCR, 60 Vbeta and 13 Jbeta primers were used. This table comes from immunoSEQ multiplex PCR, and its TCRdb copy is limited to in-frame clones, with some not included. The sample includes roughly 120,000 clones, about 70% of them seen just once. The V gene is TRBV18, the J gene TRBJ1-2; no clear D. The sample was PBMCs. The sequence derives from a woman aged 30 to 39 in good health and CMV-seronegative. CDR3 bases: TGTGCCAGCTCACCACCGAATCAGGGCTACACCTTC. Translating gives CASSPPNQGYTF.